These T cell receptor beta chains were read from a single sample in a study of blood T cells in healthy people across ages. TCRdb processed the 5' RACE reads anew with MiXCR; each CDR3 protein has one entry. Of 650,000 to 800,000 distinct CDR3 sequences listed, around 52% are singletons. Sequencing used blood. The origin of the receptors is a woman older than 75 in good health. CDR3s include the opening cysteine and the closing phenylalanine or tryptophan. A D gene is named only where the DNA matches it firmly. Clone size is stated in some rows and not others, as once, few, many or a class when expanded.

abundance,v_gene,d_gene,j_gene,CDR3aa,CDR3nt
NA,TRBV20-1,NA,TRBJ1-2,CSARDLRVAYGYTF,TGCAGTGCTAGAGATCTAAGGGTAGCGTATGGCTACACCTTC
many,TRBV14,TRBD1,TRBJ1-2,CASSQTGQGKDGYTF,TGTGCCAGCAGCCAAACCGGACAGGGAAAAGATGGCTACACCTTC
few,TRBV12-3/TRBV12-4,TRBD1,TRBJ2-3,CASSPVTGSPSTDTQYF,TGTGCCAGCAGTCCTGTGACAGGGAGCCCAAGCACAGATACGCAGTATTTT
NA,TRBV4-2,NA,TRBJ2-5,CASSQGNRFEETQYF,TGTGCCAGCAGCCAAGGTAACAGGTTCGAAGAGACCCAGTACTTC
NA,TRBV21-1,NA,TRBJ2-7,CASSRPTTGRDEQYF,TGTGCCAGCAGCAGACCTACGACAGGGAGGGACGAGCAGTACTTC
NA,TRBV9,NA,TRBJ1-3,CASTRDSGQITGNTIYF,TGTGCCAGCACCCGGGACTCCGGTCAGATCACTGGAAACACCATATATTTT
many,TRBV5-4,TRBD1,TRBJ2-4,CASSTQGGFLNIQYF,TGTGCCAGCAGCACACAGGGGGGATTCCTCAACATTCAGTACTTC
NA,TRBV20-1,NA,TRBJ2-7,CSARELSGAYEQYF,TGCAGTGCTAGAGAACTTTCCGGGGCCTACGAGCAGTACTTC
NA,TRBV5-1,NA,TRBJ2-5,CASCVGNQETQYF,TGCGCCAGCTGCGTGGGTAACCAAGAGACCCAGTACTTC
NA,TRBV5-1,NA,TRBJ1-1,CASSLDPGLGTEAFF,TGCGCCAGCAGCTTGGACCCAGGGTTGGGCACTGAAGCTTTCTTT